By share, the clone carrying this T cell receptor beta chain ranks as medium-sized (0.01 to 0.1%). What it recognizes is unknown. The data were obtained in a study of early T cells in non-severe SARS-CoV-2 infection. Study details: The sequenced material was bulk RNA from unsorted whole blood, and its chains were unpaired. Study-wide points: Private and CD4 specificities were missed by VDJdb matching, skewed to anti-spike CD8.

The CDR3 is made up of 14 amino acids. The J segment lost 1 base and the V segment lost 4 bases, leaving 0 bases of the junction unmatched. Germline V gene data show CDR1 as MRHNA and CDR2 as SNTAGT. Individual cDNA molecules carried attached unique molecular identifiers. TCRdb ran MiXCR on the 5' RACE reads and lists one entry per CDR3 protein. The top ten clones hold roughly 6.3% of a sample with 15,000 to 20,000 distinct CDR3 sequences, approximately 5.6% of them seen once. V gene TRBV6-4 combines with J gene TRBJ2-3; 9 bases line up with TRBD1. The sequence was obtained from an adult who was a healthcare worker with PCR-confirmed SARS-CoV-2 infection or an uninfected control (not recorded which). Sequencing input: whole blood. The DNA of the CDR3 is TGTGCCAGCAGTGGGACAGGGGGCACAGATACGCAGTATTTT. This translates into CASSGTGGTDTQYF.